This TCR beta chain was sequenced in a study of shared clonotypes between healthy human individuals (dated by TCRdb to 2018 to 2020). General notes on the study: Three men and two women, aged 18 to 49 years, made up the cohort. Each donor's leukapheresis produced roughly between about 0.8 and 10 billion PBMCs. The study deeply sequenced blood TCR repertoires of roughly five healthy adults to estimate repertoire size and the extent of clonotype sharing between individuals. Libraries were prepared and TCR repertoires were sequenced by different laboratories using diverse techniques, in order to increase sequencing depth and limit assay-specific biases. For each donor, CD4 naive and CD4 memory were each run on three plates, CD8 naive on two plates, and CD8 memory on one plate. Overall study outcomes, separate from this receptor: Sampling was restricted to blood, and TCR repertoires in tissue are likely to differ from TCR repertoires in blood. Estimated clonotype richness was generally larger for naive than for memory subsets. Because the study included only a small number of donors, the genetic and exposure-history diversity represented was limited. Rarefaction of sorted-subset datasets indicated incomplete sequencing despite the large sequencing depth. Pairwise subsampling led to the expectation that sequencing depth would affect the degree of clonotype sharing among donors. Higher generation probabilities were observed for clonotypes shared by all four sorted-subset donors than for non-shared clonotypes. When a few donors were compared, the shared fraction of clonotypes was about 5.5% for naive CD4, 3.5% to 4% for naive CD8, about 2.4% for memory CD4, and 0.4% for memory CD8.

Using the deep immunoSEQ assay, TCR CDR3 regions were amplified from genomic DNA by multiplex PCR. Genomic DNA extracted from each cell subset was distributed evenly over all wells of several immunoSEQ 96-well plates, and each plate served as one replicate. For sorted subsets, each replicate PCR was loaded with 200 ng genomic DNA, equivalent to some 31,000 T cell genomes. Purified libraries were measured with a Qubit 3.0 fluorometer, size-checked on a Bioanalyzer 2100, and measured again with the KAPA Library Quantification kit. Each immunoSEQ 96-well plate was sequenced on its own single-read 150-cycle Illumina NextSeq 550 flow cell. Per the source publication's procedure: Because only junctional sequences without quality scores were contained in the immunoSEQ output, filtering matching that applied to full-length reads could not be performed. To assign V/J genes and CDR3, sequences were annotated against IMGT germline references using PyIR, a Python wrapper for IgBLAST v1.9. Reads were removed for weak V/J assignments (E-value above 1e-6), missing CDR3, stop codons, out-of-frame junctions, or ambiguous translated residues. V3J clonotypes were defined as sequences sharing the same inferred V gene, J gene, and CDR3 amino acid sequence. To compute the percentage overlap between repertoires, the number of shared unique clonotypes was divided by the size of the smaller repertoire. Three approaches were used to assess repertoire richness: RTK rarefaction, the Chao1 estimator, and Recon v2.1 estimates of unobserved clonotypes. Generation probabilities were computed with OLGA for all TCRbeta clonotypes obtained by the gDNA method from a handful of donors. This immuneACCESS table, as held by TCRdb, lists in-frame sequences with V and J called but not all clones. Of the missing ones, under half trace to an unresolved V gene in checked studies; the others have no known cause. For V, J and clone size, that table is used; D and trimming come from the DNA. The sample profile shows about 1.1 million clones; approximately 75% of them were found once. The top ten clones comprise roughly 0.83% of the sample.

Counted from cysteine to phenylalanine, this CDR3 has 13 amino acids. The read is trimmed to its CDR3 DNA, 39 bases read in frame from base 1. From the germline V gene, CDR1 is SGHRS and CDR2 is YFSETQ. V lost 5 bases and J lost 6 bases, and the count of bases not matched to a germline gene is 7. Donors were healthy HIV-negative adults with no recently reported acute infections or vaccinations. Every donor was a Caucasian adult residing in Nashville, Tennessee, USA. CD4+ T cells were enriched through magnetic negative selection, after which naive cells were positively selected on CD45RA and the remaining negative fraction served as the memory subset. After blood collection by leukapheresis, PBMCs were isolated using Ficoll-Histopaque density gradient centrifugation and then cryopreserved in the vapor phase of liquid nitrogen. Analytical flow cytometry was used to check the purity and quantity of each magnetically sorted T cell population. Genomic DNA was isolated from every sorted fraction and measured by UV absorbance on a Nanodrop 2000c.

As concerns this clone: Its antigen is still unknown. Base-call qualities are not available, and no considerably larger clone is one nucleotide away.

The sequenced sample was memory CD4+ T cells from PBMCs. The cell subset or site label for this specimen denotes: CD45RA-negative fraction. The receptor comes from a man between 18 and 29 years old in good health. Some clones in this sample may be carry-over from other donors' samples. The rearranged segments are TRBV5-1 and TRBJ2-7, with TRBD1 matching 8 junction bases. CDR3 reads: CASSVRGRVEQYF. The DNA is TGCGCCAGCAGTGTCAGGGGGCGGGTCGAGCAGTACTTC.